This TCR beta chain was sequenced during a study of blood T cell repertoires in COVID-19. Study details: Acute-phase and convalescent COVID-19 samples originated in the United States, Italy and Spain.

Measured with immunoSEQ multiplex PCR; TCRdb has only the in-frame clones, and not every one. The sample lists some 210,000 clones; around 92% were seen once. Per germline, CDR1 LNHDA and CDR2 SQIVND (reference sequence). The CDR3 consists of 15 residues. Trimming cost V 4 bases and J 4 bases, with 16 bases left between them. The sequence derives from a man in his thirties or forties with acute or convalescent COVID-19. The sequencing sample was made of peripheral blood. The chain employs TRBV19 and TRBJ1-2; a weak D match, TRBD1 (6 bases). CDR3 nucleotide sequence: TGTGCCAGTAGTAGAGACGGACAGAACCTCTATGGCTACACCTTC. It translates to CASSRDGQNLYGYTF.